The present T cell receptor (beta chain) was sequenced within a study of T cells in Graves' hyperthyroidism and ophthalmopathy. The overall study: Peripheral blood was obtained at initial diagnosis, preceding any treatment. Whole-study findings and limits: Prediction of ophthalmopathy progression came a median around 6 months pre-onset.

To note about this clonotype: What it binds is not known.

Germline CDR1 is DFQATT and CDR2 is SNEGSKA (reference sequence). The ends were cut back, 2 bases at V and 0 bases at J, with 10 bases in the middle. The length of the CDR3 is 14 residues. TCR beta CDR3 regions were amplified from RNA. HTBI primers were used for first-round RT-PCR of the TCR CDR3. A single record per CDR3 protein comes from TCRdb applying MiXCR to the multiplex PCR reads. The sample shows about 400,000 distinct CDR3 sequences, 20% to 25% of them seen only once. Hyperthyroidism, newly diagnosed and lasting under 2 months, affected patients aged 18 to 65. This clonotype was obtained from a man aged 45-60 years with Graves' hyperthyroidism. This sequence joins TRBV20-1 and TRBJ1-1; D remains ambiguous. Sequencing was performed on blood. CDR3 loop: CSARPTYMNTEAFF. The DNA of the CDR3 is TGCAGTGCTAGACCGACATATATGAACACTGAAGCTTTCTTT.